This TCR beta chain was observed in a study of blood T cells in healthy people across ages. A note on this clonotype: Its antigen remains unknown.

V dropped 6 bases and J dropped 5 bases, with 17 bases sitting between them. This CDR3 contains 14 residues. Germline lookup yields CDR1 DFQATT and CDR2 SNEGSKA (reference sequence). Regarding the study as a whole: From one million sequenced T cells, diversity estimates were lower bounds. Across the age range, TCR beta diversity per million T cells fell in a roughly linear way.

Primers used in a second PCR of roughly 7 to 11 cycles were a sample-barcoded 5' primer and a J-beta primer mix. Each sample yielded at least 3 million CDR3-containing paired-end reads. MiXCR, applied by TCRdb to the 5' RACE reads, yields one record per CDR3 protein. The sample holds around 710,000 distinct CDR3 sequences, 40% to 45% seen once. The TCR was taken from a woman aged 55-69 years in good health. V is TRBV20-1 and J is TRBJ2-4; D perhaps matches TRBD1 (6 bases). Sequencing input: blood. The CDR3 here is CSAQKRGNQNIQYF. The CDR3 bases are TGCAGTGCCCAAAAAAGGGGGAATCAAAACATTCAGTACTTC.